This TCR beta chain emerged from a study of spatial heterogeneity in lung cancer. Study-wide results and caveats: The appearance of ubiquitous expanded tumor TCRs in blood was greater at resection than follow-up.

This clonotype was observed a few times. Its antigen is unknown. The germline CDR1 and CDR2 sequences are SGDLS and YYNGEE. Trimming took off 4 bases at V and 3 bases at J, with 13 bases between the two ends. The CDR3 consists of 15 residues. In the library, each TCR cDNA molecule bore its own unique molecular identifier. One entry per CDR3 protein, called by TCRdb with MiXCR from the 5' RACE reads. The repertoire includes about 94,000 distinct CDR3 sequences, roughly a fifth of them detected once, and around a fifth sits in the top ten. The time point denotes: blood at routine non-recurrence follow-up after resection. Whole RNA was taken from tumor, nontumor lung or frozen PBMC; it was then sequenced unsorted.

J is TRBJ1-4 and V is TRBV9; D is unclear. The clonotype was recovered from a male donor with early-stage non-small cell lung cancer. This specimen consisted of PBMCs, obtained at follow-up. CDR3 in DNA: TGTGCCAGCAGCCCTCGGGTTAACCCTAATGAAAAACTGTTTTTT. It translates to CASSPRVNPNEKLFF.